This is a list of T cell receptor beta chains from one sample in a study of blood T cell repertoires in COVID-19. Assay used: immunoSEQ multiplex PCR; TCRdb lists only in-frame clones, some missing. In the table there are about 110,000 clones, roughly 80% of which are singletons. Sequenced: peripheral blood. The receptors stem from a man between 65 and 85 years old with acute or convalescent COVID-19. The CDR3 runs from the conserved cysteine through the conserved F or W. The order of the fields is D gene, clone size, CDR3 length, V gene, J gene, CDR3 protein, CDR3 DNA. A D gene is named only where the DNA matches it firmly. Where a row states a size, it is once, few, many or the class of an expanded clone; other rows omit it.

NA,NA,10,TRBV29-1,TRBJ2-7,CSVVSYEQYF,TGCAGCGTTGTTTCGTACGAGCAGTACTTC
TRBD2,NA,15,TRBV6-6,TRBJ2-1,CASSPRGGSGDEQFF,TGTGCCAGCAGCCCGCGGGGGGGCTCAGGGGATGAGCAGTTCTTC
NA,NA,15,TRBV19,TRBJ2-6,CASSPAGSGANVLTF,TGTGCCAGTAGTCCCGCGGGGTCTGGGGCCAACGTCCTGACTTTC
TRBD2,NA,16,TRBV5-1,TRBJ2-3,CASSLPGLAGVDTQYF,TGCGCCAGCAGCTTGCCGGGACTAGCGGGAGTAGATACGCAGTATTTT
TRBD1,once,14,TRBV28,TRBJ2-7,CASSSGQASYEQYF,TGTGCCAGCAGTTCTGGACAGGCCTCCTACGAGCAGTACTTC
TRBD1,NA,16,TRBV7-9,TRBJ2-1,CASSPPGQGSYPEQFF,TGTGCCAGCAGCCCTCCAGGACAGGGTAGTTATCCTGAGCAGTTCTTC
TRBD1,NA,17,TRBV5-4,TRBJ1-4,CASSPDRGRTADEKLFF,TGTGCCAGCAGCCCGGACAGGGGGAGGACGGCGGATGAAAAACTGTTTTTT
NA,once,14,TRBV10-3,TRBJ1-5,CAISGTASDQPQHF,TGTGCCATCAGTGGGACAGCATCCGATCAGCCCCAGCATTTT
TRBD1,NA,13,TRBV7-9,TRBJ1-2,CASSWDRIHGYTF,TGTGCCAGCAGCTGGGACAGAATCCATGGCTACACCTTC
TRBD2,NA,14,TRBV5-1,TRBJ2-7,CASSWTSGEYEQYF,TGCGCCAGCAGCTGGACTAGCGGGGAGTACGAGCAGTACTTC
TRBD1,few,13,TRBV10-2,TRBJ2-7,CASRTTGSGEQYF,TGCGCCAGCAGAACGACAGGGTCTGGCGAGCAGTACTTC
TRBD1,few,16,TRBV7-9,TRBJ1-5,CASSSGQASSNQPQHF,TGTGCCAGCAGCTCCGGACAGGCAAGTAGCAATCAGCCCCAGCATTTT
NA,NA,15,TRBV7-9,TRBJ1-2,CASTPGGISSYGYTF,TGTGCCAGCACCCCCGGGGGGATTTCCTCCTATGGCTACACCTTC
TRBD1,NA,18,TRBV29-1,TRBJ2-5,CSVEIFWAETGEKETQYF,TGCAGCGTCGAAATTTTTTGGGCCGAGACAGGGGAGAAAGAGACCCAGTACTTC
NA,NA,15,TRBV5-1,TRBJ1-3,CASSLARDSGNTIYF,TGCGCCAGCAGCTTGGCCAGGGATTCAGGAAACACCATATATTTT
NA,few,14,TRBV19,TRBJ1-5,CASSYLYSNQPQHF,TGTGCCAGTAGTTATCTCTATAGCAATCAGCCCCAGCATTTT
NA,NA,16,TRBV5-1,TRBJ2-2,CASSLWAGAGLWELFF,TGCGCCAGCAGCTTGTGGGCAGGCGCAGGGTTGTGGGAGCTGTTTTTT
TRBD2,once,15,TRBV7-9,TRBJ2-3,CASSPSGGGTDTQYF,TGTGCCAGCAGCCCTAGCGGGGGGGGCACAGATACGCAGTATTTT
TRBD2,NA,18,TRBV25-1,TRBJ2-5,CASSDPGTSGSRQETQYF,TGTGCCAGCAGTGACCCCGGGACTAGCGGGAGTCGACAAGAGACCCAGTACTTC
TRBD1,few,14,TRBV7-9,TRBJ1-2,CASSLDRGFGGYTF,TGTGCCAGCAGCTTGGACAGGGGTTTTGGCGGCTACACCTTC
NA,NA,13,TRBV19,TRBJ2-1,CASSRGSYNEQFF,TGTGCCAGTAGTCGGGGTTCCTACAATGAGCAGTTCTTC
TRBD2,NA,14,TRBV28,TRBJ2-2,CAAGGTWRAGELFF,TGTGCCGCGGGGGGAACTTGGCGGGCCGGGGAGCTGTTTTTT